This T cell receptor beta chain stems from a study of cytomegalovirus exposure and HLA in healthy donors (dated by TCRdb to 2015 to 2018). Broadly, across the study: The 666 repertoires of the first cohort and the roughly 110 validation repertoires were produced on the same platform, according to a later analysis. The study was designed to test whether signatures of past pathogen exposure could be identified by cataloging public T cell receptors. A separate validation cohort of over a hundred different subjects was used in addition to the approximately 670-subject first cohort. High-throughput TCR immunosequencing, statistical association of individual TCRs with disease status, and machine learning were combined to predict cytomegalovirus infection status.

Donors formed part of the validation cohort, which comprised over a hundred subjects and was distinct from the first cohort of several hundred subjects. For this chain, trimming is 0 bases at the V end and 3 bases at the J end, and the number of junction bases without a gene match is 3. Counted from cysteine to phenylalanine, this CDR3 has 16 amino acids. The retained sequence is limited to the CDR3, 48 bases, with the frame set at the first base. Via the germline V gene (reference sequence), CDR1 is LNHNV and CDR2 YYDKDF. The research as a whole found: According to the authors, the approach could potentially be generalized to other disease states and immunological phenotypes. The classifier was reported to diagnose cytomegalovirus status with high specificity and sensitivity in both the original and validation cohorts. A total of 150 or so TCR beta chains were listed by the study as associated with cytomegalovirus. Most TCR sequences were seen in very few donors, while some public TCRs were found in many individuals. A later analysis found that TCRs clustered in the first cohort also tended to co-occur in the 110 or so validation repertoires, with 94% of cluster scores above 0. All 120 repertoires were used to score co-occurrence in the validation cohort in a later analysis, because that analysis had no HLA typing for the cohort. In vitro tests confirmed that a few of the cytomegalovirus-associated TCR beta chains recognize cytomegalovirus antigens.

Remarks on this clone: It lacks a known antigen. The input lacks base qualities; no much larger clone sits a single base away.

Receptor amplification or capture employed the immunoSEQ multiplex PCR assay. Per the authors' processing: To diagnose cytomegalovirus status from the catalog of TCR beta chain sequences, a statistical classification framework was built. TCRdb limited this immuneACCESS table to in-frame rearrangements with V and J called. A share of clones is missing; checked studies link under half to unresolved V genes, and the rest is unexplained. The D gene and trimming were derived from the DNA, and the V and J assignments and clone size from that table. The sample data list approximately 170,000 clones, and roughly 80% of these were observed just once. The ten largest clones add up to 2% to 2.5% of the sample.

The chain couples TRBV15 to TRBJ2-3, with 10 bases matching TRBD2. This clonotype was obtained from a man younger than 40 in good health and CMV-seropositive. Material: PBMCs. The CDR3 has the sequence CATSRDRSGGTDTQYF. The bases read TGTGCCACCAGCAGAGATCGTAGCGGGGGGACAGATACGCAGTATTTT.